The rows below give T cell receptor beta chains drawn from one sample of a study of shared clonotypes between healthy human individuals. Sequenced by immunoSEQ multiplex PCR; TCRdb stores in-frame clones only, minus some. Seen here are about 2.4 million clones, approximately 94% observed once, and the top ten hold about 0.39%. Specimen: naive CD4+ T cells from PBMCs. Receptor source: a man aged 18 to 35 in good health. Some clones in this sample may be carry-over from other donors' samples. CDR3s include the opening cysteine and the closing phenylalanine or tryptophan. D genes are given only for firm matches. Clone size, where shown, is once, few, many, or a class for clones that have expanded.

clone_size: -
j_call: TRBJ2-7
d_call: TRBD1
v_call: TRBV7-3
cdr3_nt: TGTGCCAGCAGCTTGACAGGGCGAAAGAACGAGCAGTACTTC
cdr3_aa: CASSLTGRKNEQYF

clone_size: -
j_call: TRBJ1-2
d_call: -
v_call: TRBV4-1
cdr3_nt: TGCGCCAGCAGCCAACCCGGGGGGGCGAACTATGGCTACACCTTC
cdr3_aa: CASSQPGGANYGYTF

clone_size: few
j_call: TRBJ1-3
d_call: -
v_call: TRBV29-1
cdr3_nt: TGCAGCGTTTCTGGGTTGGAAAACACCATATATTTT
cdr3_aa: CSVSGLENTIYF

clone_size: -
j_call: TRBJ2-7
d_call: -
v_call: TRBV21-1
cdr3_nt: TGTGCCAGCAGCAGAAGGTCCCACGTGGGCGGGAGCTACGAGCAGTACTTC
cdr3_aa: CASSRRSHVGGSYEQYF

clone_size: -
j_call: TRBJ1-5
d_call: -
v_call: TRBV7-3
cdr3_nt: TGTGCCGGTCCACAGGTTGCAGGCGGAGGGGCGGGTAGCAATCAGCCCCAGCATTTT
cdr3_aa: CAGPQVAGGGAGSNQPQHF

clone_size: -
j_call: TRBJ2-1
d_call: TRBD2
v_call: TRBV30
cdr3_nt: TGTGCCTGGAGCGCTAGCGGGAACTACAATGAGCAGTTCTTC
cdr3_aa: CAWSASGNYNEQFF

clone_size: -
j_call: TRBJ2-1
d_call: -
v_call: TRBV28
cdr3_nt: TGTGCCAGCAGTTTGTCAGGGCAGCAGTTCTTC
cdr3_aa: CASSLSGQQFF

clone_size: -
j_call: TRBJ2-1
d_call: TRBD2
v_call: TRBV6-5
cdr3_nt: TGTGCCAGCAAGAACAGACTAGCGGGCGTCCATGAGCAGTTCTTC
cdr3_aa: CASKNRLAGVHEQFF

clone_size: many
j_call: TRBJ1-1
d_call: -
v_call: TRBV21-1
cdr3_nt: TGTGCCAGCAGAAGGGGGGAGGCTGAAGCTTTCTTT
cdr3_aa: CASRRGEAEAFF

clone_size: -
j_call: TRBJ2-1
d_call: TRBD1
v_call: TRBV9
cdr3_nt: TGTGCCAGCAGCGTGTCGACAGGGGCCTACAATGAGCAGTTCTTC
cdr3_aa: CASSVSTGAYNEQFF